This TCR beta chain is drawn from a study of radiation and T cells in renal cell carcinoma. Study overall: Nephrectomy followed 15 Gy stereotactic body radiation by 4 weeks.

Study observations and caveats: Without pretreatment biopsies, baseline tumor clonotype presence was undetermined.

Germline V gene data show CDR1 as LGHNA and CDR2 as YNFKEQ. The V end lost 4 bases, the J end lost 0 bases, and 10 bases lay between the germline ends. The CDR3 is 15 residues long. As for this clone: Its antigen remains unidentified.

Time point described: baseline pretreatment blood. Treatment in this sample: 15 Gy SBRT to primary tumor, nephrectomy 4 weeks later. Radiation-treated patients gave blood at baseline, week 2 and week 4. Clear cell pathology was present in this patient's renal cell carcinoma. Measured with immunoSEQ multiplex PCR; TCRdb has only the in-frame clones, and not every one. The sample includes 90,000 to 95,000 clones, 82% of them seen just once. The rearrangement uses TRBV4-2 and TRBJ2-1; the D is unclear. The receptor comes from a man in his sixties with renal cell carcinoma. The specimen was blood, collected from a patient whose treatment included radiotherapy and nephrectomy. CDR3 sequence: CASSLDGDSYNEQFF. CDR3 coding DNA: TGTGCCAGCAGCCTAGACGGTGACTCCTACAATGAGCAGTTCTTC.